Below are 19 T cell receptor beta chains sequenced from a single sample in a study of cytomegalovirus exposure and HLA in healthy donors. The study ran its PCR with 60 Vbeta and 13 Jbeta primers. Assay: immunoSEQ multiplex PCR; the TCRdb copy retains only in-frame clones and omits some. The sample lists 240,000 or so clones; about 80% were seen once. The source material was PBMCs. These receptors were collected from a woman aged 60-75 years in good health and CMV-seropositive.

The J gene is TRBJ2-5, the V gene TRBV6-1; D gene ambiguous. The CDR3 loop spans 12 amino acids. Germline-derived CDR1 and CDR2 are MNHNS and SASEGT. V lost 3 bases and J 5 bases, leaving 7 bases between the germline ends. As DNA, the CDR3 is TGTGCCAGCAGTGATCCCCTGGAGACCCAGTACTTC. This codes for CASSDPLETQYF.

The chain joins TRBV7-6 to TRBJ2-1, with 8 bases matching TRBD2. CDR3 length: 16 amino acids. The V gene end was trimmed by 1 base and the J gene end by 4 bases; junction bases not matched to a gene: 6. Per the germline V gene, CDR1 is SGHVS and CDR2 is FNYEAQ. CDR3 loop: CASSLEVTSAYNEQFF. The CDR3 DNA sequence: TGTGCCAGCAGCTTAGAGGTGACTAGCGCTTACAATGAGCAGTTCTTC. The full variable domain, rest sourced from reference TRBV7-6 and TRBJ2-1, is GAGVSQSPRYKVTKRGQDVALRCDPISGHVSLYWYRQALGQGPEFLTYFNYEAQQDKSGLPNDRFSAERPEGSISTLTIQRTEQRDSAMYRCASSLEVTSAYNEQFFGPGTRLTVL.

The CDR3 is CASSPRVNGELFF. DNA for the CDR3: TGTGCCAGTAGCCCGAGGGTTAACGGGGAGCTGTTTTTT. The gene calls are TRBV19 and TRBJ2-2; tentative D call: TRBD2 (5 bases). The length of the CDR3 is 13 residues. Germline CDR1 LNHDA, CDR2 SQIVND (reference sequence). Trimming shortened V by 6 bases and J by 7 bases, and 12 bases separated the two germline ends.

The chain employs TRBV2 and TRBJ2-1, with 7 bases aligning to TRBD2. Germline values: CDR1 SNHLY, CDR2 FYNNEI. The junction had 8 bases not matched to a gene; V was cut back by 8 bases and J by 7 bases. CDR3 size: 13 residues. The CDR3 reads CASRWREMNEQFF. The CDR3 DNA sequence: TGTGCCAGCCGTTGGCGGGAGATGAATGAGCAGTTCTTC.

The gene calls are TRBV19 and TRBJ2-1, with D maybe TRBD1 (6 bases). There are 13 residues in the CDR3. V lost 2 bases and J lost 9, with 11 bases in between. CDR1 and CDR2 from the germline V gene are LNHDA and SQIVND (reference sequence). The CDR3, as DNA: TGTGCCAGTAGTATAAGGGGGTTTCTTGAGCAGTTCTTC. Amino acids: CASSIRGFLEQFF.

The J gene is TRBJ2-5, the V gene TRBV7-3; D gene ambiguous. CDR1 and CDR2 from the germline V gene are SGHTA and FQGTGA. The CDR3 totals 13 residues. The V end was cut by 5 bases, the J end by 1 base, with 8 bases between. The CDR3 loop is CASSPSPQETQYF. The CDR3 DNA is TGTGCCAGCAGCCCCTCCCCCCAAGAGACCCAGTACTTC.

Of note for this clone: Its ends do not fully match the called genes, so a read error is possible. Here the CDR3 DNA reads TGTGCCAGCAGCCAAGATAGGCGGAGCTCCCATAATTCACCCCTCCACTTT. Protein: CASSQDRRSSHNSPLHF. This chain connects TRBV4-2 to TRBJ1-6; D is uncertain. The germline V gene has CDR1 LGHNA and CDR2 YNFKEQ. The CDR3 has 17 residues.

The J gene is TRBJ2-3, the V gene TRBV9, with 9 bases identical to TRBD2. From germline, CDR1 is SGDLS and CDR2 YYNGEE. The CDR3 covers 16 residues. V trimming: 0 bases; J trimming: 0 bases; junction bases outside the gene matches: 2. The CDR3 nucleotides are TGTGCCAGCAGCGTAGGACTAGCGGCTAGCACAGATACGCAGTATTTT. The encoded protein is CASSVGLAASTDTQYF.

The chain couples TRBV5-4 to TRBJ2-3; D is perhaps TRBD2 (6 bases). The germline gives CDR1 SGHNT, CDR2 YYREEE (reference sequence). The germline V and J ends were trimmed by 1 base and 1 base, with 10 bases remaining between them. This CDR3 is built from 15 residues. CDR3 sequence reads: CASSLPSAGTDTQYF. In nucleotides, the CDR3 is TGTGCCAGCAGCTTGCCTAGCGCGGGCACAGATACGCAGTATTTT.

The rearrangement links TRBV13 to TRBJ2-1; TRBD2 matches 8 bases. The germline CDR1 and CDR2 sequences are PRHDT and FYEKMQ (reference sequence). Trimming removed 3 bases from V and 7 bases from J; junction bases left unmatched: 11. The CDR3 runs to 16 residues. CDR3 amino acids: CASSFPSGPSANEQFF. In DNA, the CDR3 is TGTGCCAGCAGCTTCCCTAGCGGGCCATCTGCAAATGAGCAGTTCTTC.

The chain carries TRBV15 and TRBJ1-3; D not certain. The CDR3 spans 16 residues. Germline V lookup: CDR1 LNHNV, CDR2 YYDKDF (reference sequence). Trimming took 0 bases from V and 6 from J, leaving 15 bases between them. The CDR3 bases are TGTGCCACCAGCAGAGATTGGGCCACGGTGGAAAACACCATATATTTT. Protein sequence: CATSRDWATVENTIYF. The whole variable domain, filled in from reference TRBV15 and TRBJ1-3, reads DAMVIQNPRYQVTQFGKPVTLSCSQTLNHNVMYWYQQKSSQAPKLLFHYYDKDFNNEADTPDNFQSRRPNTSFCFLDIRSPGLGDTAMYLCATSRDWATVENTIYFGEGSWLTVV.

The chain joins TRBV5-1 to TRBJ2-1; 12 bases match TRBD2. The CDR3 length is 16 residues. V was pared by 4 bases and J by 4 bases, with 6 bases of the junction left unmatched. CDR1 is SGHRS, CDR2 YFSETQ, per germline. CDR3 sequence reads: CASSTGLAGSYNEQFF. In nucleotides, the CDR3 is TGCGCCAGCAGCACAGGACTAGCGGGATCATACAATGAGCAGTTCTTC.

The rearrangement joins TRBV6-6 to TRBJ2-3; weak D call: TRBD2 (6 bases). This CDR3 is built from 15 residues. Germline CDR1 and CDR2: MNHNY and SVGAGI (reference sequence). V lost 6 bases to trimming and J lost 2 bases, with 15 bases between them. For the CDR3, the DNA is TGTGCCAGCAGAAGCATCCGGGAGTTCACAGATACGCAGTATTTT. Amino acid sequence: CASRSIREFTDTQYF.

This rearrangement joins TRBV27 to TRBJ1-4; TRBD1 is a possible D gene (5 bases). Trimming removed 3 bases from V and 2 bases from J, with 13 bases in between. The CDR3 spans 16 residues. Germline CDR1 and CDR2: MNHEY and SMNVEV (reference sequence). The CDR3 sequence: CASSFQGTPTNEKLFF. Here the CDR3 DNA reads TGTGCCAGCAGTTTCCAGGGAACCCCCACTAATGAAAAACTGTTTTTT.

The chain combines TRBV10-1 with TRBJ2-7; D gene ambiguous. Germline V gives CDR1 WNHNN, CDR2 SYGVQD (reference sequence). With 0 bases removed from V and 3 bases from J, the gap between germline ends came to 9 bases. This CDR3 region has 14 residues. The CDR3 coding sequence is TGCGCCAGCAGTGAGTCGGCGACAAGCTACGAGCAGTACTTC. Residues: CASSESATSYEQYF.

J is TRBJ1-3 and V is TRBV6-1, with 7 bases lining up with TRBD1. The V and J ends lost 6 bases and 0 bases, in that order; junction bases with no gene match: 5. The CDR3 has 15 residues. From germline, CDR1 is MNHNS and CDR2 SASEGT. For the CDR3, the DNA is TGTGCCAGCAGCGGACAGGCCAGCTCTGGAAACACCATATATTTT. Its protein is CASSGQASSGNTIYF.

The chain links TRBV15 to TRBJ2-7; TRBD1 agrees at 7 bases. Trimming removed 2 bases from V and 3 bases from J; junction bases left unmatched: 7. CDR1 LNHNV and CDR2 YYDKDF come from the germline V gene (reference sequence). The length of the CDR3 is 15 residues. CDR3 sequence reads: CATSRPGTDIYEQYF. CDR3 sequence (DNA): TGTGCCACCAGCAGACCCGGGACAGACATCTACGAGCAGTACTTC.

The rearrangement links TRBV11-2 to TRBJ1-1, with D uncertain. The V gene's germline CDR1 is SGHAT and CDR2 FQNNGV. Between the trimmed V and J ends, which lost 4 bases and 1 base, there was a span of 4 bases. The CDR3 covers 12 residues. The CDR3 bases are TGTGCCAGCAGCTCATCGAACACTGAAGCTTTCTTT. Amino acid sequence: CASSSSNTEAFF.

V is TRBV29-1 and J is TRBJ1-2; 9 bases fit TRBD1. Germline CDR1 and CDR2: SQVTM and ANQGSEA. V trimming: 7 bases; J trimming: 8 bases; junction bases outside the gene matches: 5. This CDR3 comprises 11 residues. The CDR3 is CSGGQGGGYTF. The CDR3 DNA sequence: TGCAGCGGGGGACAGGGAGGCGGCTACACCTTC.